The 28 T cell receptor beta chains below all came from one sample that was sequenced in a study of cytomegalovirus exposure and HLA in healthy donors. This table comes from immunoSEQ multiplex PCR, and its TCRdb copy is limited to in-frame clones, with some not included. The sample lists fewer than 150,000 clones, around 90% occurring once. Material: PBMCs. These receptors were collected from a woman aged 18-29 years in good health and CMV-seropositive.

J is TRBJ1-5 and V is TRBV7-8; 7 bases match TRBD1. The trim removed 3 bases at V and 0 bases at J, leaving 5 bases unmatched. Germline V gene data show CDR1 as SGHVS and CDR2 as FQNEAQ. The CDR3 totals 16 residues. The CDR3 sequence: CASSFGTVYSNQPQHF. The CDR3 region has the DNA TGTGCCAGCAGCTTCGGGACAGTCTATAGCAATCAGCCCCAGCATTTT.

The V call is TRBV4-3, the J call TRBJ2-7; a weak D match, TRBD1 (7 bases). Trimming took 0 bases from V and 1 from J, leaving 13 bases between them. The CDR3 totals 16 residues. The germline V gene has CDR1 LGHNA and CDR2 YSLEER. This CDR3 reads CASSQDRAGGSYEQYF. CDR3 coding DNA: TGCGCCAGCAGCCAAGATAGGGCAGGGGGGTCCTACGAGCAGTACTTC.

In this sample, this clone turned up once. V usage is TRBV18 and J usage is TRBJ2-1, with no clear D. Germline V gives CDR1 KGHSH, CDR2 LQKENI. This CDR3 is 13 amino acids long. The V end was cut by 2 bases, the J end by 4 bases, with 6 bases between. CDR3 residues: CASSPSKYNEQFF. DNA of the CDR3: TGTGCCAGCTCACCATCAAAATACAATGAGCAGTTCTTC.

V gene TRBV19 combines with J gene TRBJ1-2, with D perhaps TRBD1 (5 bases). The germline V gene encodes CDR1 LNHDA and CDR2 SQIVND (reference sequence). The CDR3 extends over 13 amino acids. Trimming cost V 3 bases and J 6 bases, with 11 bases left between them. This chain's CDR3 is CASSMGGTNGYTF. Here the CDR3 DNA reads TGTGCCAGTAGTATGGGGGGAACGAATGGCTACACCTTC.

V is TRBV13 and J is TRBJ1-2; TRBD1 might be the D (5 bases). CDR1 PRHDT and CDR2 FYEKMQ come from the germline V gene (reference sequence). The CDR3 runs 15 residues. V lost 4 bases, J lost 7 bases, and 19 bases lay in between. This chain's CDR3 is CASSSTGGGAPGYTF. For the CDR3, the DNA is TGTGCCAGCAGCTCGACCGGGGGAGGGGCTCCTGGCTACACCTTC.

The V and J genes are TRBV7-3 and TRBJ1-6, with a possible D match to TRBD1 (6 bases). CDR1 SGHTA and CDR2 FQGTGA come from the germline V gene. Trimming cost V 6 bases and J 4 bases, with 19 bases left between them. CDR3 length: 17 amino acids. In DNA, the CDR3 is TGTGCCAGCAGAAAGACAGGCCCGGAGATTTATAATTCACCCCTCCACTTT. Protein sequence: CASRKTGPEIYNSPLHF.

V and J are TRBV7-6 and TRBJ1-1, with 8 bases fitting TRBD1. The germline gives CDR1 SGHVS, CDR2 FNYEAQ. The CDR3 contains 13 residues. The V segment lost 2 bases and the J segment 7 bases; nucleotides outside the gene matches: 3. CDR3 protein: CASSLQGAREAFF. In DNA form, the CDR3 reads TGTGCCAGCAGCTTACAGGGGGCGCGTGAAGCTTTCTTT. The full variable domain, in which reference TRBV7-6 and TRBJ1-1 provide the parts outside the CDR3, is GAGVSQSPRYKVTKRGQDVALRCDPISGHVSLYWYRQALGQGPEFLTYFNYEAQQDKSGLPNDRFSAERPEGSISTLTIQRTEQRDSAMYRCASSLQGAREAFFGQGTRLTVV.

The CDR3 spells CASSSGGRNIQYF. The CDR3 nucleotides read TGTGCCAGCTCCTCGGGGGGGCGAAACATTCAGTACTTC. V gene TRBV18 combines with J gene TRBJ2-4; 8 nucleotides agree with TRBD2. The CDR3 covers 13 residues. Unmatched junction bases numbered 4, after V lost 6 bases and J lost 6 bases. Germline V gives CDR1 KGHSH, CDR2 LQKENI.

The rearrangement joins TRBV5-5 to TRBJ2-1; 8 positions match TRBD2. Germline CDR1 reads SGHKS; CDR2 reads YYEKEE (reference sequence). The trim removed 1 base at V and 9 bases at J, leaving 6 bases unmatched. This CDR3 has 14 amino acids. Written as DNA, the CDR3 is TGTGCCAGCAGCTTGTCGAGCGGGAGACTTGAGCAGTTCTTC. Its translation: CASSLSSGRLEQFF.

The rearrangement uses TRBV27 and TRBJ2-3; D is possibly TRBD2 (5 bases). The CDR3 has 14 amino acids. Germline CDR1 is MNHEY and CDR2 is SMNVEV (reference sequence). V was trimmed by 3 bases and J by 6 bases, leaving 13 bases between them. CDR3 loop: CASSLWERGDTQYF. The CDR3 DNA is TGTGCCAGCAGTTTGTGGGAGCGTGGGGATACGCAGTATTTT.

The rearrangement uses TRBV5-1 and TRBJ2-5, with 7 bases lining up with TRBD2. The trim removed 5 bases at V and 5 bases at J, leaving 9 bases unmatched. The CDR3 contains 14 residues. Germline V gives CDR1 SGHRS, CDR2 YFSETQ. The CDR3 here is CASRDSDSGETQYF. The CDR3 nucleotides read TGCGCCAGCAGGGATTCCGATAGCGGGGAGACCCAGTACTTC.

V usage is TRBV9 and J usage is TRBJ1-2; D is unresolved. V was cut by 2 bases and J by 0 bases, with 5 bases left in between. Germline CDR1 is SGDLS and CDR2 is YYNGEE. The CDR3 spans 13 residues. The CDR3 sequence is CASSVGTNYGYTF. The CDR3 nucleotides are TGTGCCAGCAGCGTCGGGACTAACTATGGCTACACCTTC.

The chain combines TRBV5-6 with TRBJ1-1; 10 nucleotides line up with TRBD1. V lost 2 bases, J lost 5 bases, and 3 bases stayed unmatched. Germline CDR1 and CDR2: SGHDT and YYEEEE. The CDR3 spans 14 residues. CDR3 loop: CASSFGQGGTEAFF. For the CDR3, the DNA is TGTGCCAGCAGCTTTGGACAGGGGGGTACTGAAGCTTTCTTT.

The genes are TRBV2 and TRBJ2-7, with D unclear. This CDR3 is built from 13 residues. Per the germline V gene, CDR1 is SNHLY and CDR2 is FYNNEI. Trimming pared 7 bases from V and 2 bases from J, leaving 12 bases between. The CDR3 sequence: CASKAPGTYEQYF. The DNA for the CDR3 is TGTGCCAGCAAGGCCCCAGGCACCTACGAGCAGTACTTC.

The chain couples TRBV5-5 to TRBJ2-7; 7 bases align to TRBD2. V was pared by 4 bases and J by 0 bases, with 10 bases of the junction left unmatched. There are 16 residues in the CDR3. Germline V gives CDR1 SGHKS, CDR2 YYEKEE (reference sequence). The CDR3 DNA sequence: TGTGCCAGCAGCCGGCAAATCGGGACTAACTCCTACGAGCAGTACTTC. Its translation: CASSRQIGTNSYEQYF.

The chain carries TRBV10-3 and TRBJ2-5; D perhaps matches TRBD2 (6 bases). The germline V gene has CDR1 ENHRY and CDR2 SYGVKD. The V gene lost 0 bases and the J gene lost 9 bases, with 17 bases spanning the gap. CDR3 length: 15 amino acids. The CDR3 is CAISESLARTRAQYF. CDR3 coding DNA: TGTGCCATCAGTGAGTCGCTAGCGAGGACCAGGGCCCAGTACTTC.

The CDR3, as DNA: TGTGCCAGCAGCTTTCCCGGGGGCAATCAGCCCCAGCATTTT. Amino acids: CASSFPGGNQPQHF. The chain recombines TRBV7-8 with TRBJ1-5; D remains unclear. V was pared by 3 bases and J by 2 bases, with 8 bases between. The length of the CDR3 is 14 residues. The germline CDR1 and CDR2 sequences are SGHVS and FQNEAQ. The full variable domain, in which reference TRBV7-8 and TRBJ1-5 provide the parts outside the CDR3, is GAGVSQSPRYKVAKRGQDVALRCDPISGHVSLFWYQQALGQGPEFLTYFQNEAQLDKSGLPSDRFFAERPEGSVSTLKIQRTQQEDSAVYLCASSFPGGNQPQHFGDGTRLSIL.

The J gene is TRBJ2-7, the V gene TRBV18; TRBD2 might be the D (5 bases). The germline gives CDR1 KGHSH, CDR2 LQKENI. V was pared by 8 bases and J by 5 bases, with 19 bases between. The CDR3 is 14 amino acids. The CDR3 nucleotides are TGTGCCAGCACGCCGGACTGGGCTCACCACGAGCAGTACTTC. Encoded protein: CASTPDWAHHEQYF. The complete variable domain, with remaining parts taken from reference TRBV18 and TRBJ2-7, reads NAGVMQNPRHLVRRRGQEARLRCSPMKGHSHVYWYRQLPEEGLKFMVYLQKENIIDESGMPKERFSAEFPKEGPSILRIQQVVRGDSAAYFCASTPDWAHHEQYFGPGTRLTVT.

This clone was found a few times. The CDR3 loop reads CASSPDDRMNSPLHF. The DNA of the CDR3 is TGCGCCAGCAGCCCAGACGACAGGATGAATTCACCCCTCCACTTT. This sequence joins TRBV5-1 and TRBJ1-6; D possibly corresponds to TRBD1 (6 bases). V shed 4 bases and J shed 7 bases, with 15 bases lying between them. The CDR3 loop spans 15 amino acids. Germline CDR1 and CDR2: SGHRS and YFSETQ. The full variable domain, in which reference TRBV5-1 and TRBJ1-6 provide the parts outside the CDR3, is KAGVTQTPRYLIKTRGQQVTLSCSPISGHRSVSWYQQTPGQGLQFLFEYFSETQRNKGNFPGRFSGRQFSNSRSEMNVSTLELGDSALYLCASSPDDRMNSPLHFGNGTRLTVT.

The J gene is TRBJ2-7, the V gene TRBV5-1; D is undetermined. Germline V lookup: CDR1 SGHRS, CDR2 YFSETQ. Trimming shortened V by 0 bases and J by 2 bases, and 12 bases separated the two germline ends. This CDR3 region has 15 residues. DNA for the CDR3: TGCGCCAGCAGCTTGGGAGGAGACTCGACCTACGAGCAGTACTTC. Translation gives CASSLGGDSTYEQYF.

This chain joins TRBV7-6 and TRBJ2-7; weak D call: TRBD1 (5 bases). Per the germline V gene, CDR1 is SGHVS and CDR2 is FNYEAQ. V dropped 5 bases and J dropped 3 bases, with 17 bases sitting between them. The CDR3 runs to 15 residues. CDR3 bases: TGTGCCAGCAGCCAGGCCCAGGGTAGGGTCTACGAGCAGTACTTC. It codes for CASSQAQGRVYEQYF.

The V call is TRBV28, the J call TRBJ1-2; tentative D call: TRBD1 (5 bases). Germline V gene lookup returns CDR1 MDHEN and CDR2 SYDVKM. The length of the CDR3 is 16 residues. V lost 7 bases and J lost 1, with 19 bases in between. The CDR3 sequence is CASKWVGASNNYGYTF. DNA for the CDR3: TGTGCCAGCAAATGGGTAGGGGCGAGTAATAACTATGGCTACACCTTC.

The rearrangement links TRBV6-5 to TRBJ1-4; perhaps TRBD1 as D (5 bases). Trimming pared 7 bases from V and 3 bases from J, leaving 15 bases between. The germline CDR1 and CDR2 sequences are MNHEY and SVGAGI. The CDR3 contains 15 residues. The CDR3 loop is CASKSPGTSNEKLFF. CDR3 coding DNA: TGTGCCAGCAAGTCCCCCGGGACTTCTAATGAAAAACTGTTTTTT.

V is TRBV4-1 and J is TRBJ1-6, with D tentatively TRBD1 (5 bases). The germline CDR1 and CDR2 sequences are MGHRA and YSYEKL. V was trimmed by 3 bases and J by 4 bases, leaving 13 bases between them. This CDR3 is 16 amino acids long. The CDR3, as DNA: TGCGCCAGCAGCCAGACACCGGGACTGTATAATTCACCCCTCCACTTT. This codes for CASSQTPGLYNSPLHF.

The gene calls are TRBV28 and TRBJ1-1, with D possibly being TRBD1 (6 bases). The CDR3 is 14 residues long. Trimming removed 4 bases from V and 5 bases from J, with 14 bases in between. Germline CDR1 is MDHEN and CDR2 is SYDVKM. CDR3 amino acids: CASSSNQGWTEAFF. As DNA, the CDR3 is TGTGCCAGCAGTTCGAATCAGGGGTGGACTGAAGCTTTCTTT.

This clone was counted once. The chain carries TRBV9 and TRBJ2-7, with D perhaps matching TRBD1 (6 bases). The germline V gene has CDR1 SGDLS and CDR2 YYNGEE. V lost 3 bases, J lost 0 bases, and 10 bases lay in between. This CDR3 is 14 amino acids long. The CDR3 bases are TGTGCCAGCAGCGGCCGGGACAACTCCTACGAGCAGTACTTC. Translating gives CASSGRDNSYEQYF.

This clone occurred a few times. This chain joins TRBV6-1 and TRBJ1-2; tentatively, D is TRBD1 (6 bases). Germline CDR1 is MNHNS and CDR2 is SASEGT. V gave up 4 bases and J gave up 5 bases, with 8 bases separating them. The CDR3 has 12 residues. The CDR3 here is CASSGGQYGYTF. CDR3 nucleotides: TGTGCCAGCAGTGGCGGACAGTATGGCTACACCTTC.

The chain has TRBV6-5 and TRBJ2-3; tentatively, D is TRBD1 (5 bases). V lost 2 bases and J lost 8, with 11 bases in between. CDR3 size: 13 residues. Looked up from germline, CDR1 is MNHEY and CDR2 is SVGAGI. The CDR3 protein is CASSYTQGSTQYF. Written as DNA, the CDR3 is TGTGCCAGCAGTTACACCCAGGGCTCTACGCAGTATTTT.